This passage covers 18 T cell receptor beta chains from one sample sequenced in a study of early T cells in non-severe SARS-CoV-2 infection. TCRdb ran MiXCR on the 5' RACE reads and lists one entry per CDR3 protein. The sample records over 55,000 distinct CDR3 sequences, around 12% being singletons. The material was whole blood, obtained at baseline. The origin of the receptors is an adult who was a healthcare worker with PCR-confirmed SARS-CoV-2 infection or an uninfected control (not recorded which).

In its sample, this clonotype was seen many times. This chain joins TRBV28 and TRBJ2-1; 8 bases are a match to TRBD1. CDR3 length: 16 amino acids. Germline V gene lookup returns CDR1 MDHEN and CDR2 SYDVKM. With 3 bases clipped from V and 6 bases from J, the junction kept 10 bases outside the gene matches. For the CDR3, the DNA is TGTGCCAGCAGTTTCGCGGCAGGGGGCAAGGGCAATGAGCAGTTCTTC. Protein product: CASSFAAGGKGNEQFF.

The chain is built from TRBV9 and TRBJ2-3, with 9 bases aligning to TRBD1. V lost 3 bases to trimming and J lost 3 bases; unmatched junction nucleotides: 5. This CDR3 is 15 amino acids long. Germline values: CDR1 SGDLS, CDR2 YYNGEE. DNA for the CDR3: TGTGCCAGCAGCGCACAGGGGGCCCTTACAGATACGCAGTATTTT. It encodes CASSAQGALTDTQYF.

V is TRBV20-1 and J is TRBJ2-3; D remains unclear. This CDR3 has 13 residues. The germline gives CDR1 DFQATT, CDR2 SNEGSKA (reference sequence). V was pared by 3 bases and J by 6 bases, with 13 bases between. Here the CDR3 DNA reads TGCAGTGCTAGCAGAACAACAGAGGATACGCAGTATTTT. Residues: CSASRTTEDTQYF.

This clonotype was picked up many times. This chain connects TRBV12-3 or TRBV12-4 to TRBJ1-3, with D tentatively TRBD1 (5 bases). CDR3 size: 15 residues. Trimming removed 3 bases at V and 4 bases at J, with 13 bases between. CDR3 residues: CASSLLGELGNTIYF. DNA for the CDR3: TGTGCCAGCAGTTTGTTGGGGGAATTGGGAAACACCATATATTTT.

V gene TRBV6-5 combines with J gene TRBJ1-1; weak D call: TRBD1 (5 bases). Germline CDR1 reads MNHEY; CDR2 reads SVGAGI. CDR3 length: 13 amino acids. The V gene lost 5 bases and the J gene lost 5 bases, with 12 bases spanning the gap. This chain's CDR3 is CASSAQGKTEAFF. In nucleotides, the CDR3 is TGTGCCAGCAGTGCCCAGGGAAAGACTGAAGCTTTCTTT.

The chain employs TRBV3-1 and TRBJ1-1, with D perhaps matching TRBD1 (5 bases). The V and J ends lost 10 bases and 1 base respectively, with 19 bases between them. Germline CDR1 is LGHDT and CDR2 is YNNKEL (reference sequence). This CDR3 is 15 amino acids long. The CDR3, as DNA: TGTGCCACCACTAGTGGACAAGTGCAGAACACTGAAGCTTTCTTT. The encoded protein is CATTSGQVQNTEAFF.

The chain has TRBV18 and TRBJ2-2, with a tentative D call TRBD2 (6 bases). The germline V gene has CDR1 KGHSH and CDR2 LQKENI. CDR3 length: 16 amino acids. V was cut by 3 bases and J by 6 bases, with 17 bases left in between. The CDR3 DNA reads TGTGCCAGCTCACCGAATGGAGGGCTAGGGGCCGGGGAGCTGTTTTTT. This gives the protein CASSPNGGLGAGELFF.

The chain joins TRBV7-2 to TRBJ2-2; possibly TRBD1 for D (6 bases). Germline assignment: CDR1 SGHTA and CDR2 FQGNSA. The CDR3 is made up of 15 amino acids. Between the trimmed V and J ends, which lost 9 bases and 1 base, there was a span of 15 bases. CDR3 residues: CASYDPGQNTGELFF. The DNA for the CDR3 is TGTGCCAGTTATGATCCGGGACAGAACACCGGGGAGCTGTTTTTT. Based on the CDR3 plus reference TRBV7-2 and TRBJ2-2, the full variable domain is GAGVSQSPSNKVTEKGKDVELRCDPISGHTALYWYRQSLGQGLEFLIYFQGNSAPDKSGLPSDRFSAERTGGSVSTLTIQRTQQEDSAVYLCASYDPGQNTGELFFGEGSRLTVL.

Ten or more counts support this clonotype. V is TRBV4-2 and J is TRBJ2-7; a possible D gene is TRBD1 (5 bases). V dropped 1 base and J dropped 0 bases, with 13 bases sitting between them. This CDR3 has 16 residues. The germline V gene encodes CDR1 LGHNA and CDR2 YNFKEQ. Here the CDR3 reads CASSQGAQEASYEQYF. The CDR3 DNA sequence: TGTGCCAGCAGCCAAGGGGCACAGGAAGCCTCCTACGAGCAGTACTTC.

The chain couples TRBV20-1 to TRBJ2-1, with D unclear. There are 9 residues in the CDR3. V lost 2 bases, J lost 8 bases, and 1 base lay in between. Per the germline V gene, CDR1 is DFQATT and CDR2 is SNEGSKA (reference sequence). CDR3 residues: CSARHEQFF. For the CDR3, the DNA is TGCAGTGCTAGACATGAGCAGTTCTTC.

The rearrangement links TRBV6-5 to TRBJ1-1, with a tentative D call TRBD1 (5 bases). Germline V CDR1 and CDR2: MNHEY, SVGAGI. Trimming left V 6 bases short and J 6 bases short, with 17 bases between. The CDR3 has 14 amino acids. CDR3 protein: CASRSSGGFAEAFF. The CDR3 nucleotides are TGTGCCAGCAGATCAAGCGGGGGTTTCGCTGAAGCTTTCTTT.

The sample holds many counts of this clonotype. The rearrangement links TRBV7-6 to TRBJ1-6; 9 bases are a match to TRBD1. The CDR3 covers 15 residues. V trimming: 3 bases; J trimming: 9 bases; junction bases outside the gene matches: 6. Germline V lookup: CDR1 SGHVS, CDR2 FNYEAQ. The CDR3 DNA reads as TGTGCCAGCAGCTTGGACAGGGGAGGGCGTTCACCCCTCCACTTT. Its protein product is CASSLDRGGRSPLHF.

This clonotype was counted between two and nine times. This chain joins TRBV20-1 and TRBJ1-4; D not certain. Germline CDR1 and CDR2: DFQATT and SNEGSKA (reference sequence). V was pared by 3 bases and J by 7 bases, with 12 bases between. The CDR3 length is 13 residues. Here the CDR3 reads CSARGSMSEKLFF. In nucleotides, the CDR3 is TGCAGTGCTAGGGGAAGTATGAGTGAAAAACTGTTTTTT.

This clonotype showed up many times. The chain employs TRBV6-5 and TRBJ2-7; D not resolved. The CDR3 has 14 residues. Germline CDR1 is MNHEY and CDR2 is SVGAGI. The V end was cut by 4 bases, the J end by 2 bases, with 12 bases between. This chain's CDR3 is CASSSTPVPYEQYF. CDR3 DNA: TGTGCCAGCAGTTCCACCCCGGTCCCCTACGAGCAGTACTTC.

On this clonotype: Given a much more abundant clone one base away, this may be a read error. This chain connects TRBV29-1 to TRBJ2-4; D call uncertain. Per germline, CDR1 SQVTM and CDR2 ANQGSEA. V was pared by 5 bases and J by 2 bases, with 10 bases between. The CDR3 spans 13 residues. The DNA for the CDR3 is TGCAGCGTTTTTAGTGGGTCCAAAAACATTCAGTACTTC. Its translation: CSVFSGSKNIQYF.

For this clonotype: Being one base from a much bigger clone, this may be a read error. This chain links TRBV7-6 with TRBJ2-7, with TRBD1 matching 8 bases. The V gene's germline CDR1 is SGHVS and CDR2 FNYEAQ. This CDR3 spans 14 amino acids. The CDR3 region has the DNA TGTGTCAGCAGCCCCACGGGACAGGCCTACGAGCAGTACTTC. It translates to CVSSPTGQAYEQYF.

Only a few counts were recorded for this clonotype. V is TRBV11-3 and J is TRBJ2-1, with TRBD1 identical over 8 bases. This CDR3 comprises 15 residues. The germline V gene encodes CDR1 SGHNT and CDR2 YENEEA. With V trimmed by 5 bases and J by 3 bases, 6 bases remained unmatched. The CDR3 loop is CASSTDRDGYNEQFF. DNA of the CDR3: TGTGCCAGCAGCACGGACAGGGACGGCTACAATGAGCAGTTCTTC.

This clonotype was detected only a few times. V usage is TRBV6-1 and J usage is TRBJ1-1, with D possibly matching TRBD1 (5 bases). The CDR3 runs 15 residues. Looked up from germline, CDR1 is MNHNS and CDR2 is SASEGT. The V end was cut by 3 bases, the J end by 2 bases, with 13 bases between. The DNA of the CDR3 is TGTGCCAGCAGTGATCGGGGCAGGCCTAACACTGAAGCTTTCTTT. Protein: CASSDRGRPNTEAFF.